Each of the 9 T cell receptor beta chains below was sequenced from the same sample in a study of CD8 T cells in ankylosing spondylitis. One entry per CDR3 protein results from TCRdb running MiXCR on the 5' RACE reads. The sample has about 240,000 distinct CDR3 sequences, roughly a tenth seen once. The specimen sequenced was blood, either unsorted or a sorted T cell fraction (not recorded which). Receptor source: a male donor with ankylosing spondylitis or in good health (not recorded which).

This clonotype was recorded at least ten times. The CDR3 here is CASSFDGLGQYF. In nucleotides, the CDR3 is TGCGCCAGCAGCTTCGACGGGCTCGGGCAGTACTTC. V gene TRBV5-1 combines with J gene TRBJ2-7; D remains ambiguous. This CDR3 is 12 amino acids long. From germline, CDR1 is SGHRS and CDR2 YFSETQ. Between the trimmed V and J ends, which lost 2 bases and 9 bases, there was a span of 12 bases.

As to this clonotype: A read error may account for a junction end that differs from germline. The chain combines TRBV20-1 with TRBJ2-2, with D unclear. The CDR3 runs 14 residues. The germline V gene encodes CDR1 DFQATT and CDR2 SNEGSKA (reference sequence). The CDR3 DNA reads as TGCAGTGCTGTGCCGAATCTGATCACCGGGCAGCTGTTTTTT. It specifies CSAVPNLITGQLFF.

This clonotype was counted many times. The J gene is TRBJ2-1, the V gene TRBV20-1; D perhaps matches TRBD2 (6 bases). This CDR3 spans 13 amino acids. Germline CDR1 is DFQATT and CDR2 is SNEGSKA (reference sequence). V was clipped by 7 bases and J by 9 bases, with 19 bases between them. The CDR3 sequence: CSVRESGRPEQFF. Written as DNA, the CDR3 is TGCAGTGTTCGGGAGTCGGGGAGGCCTGAGCAGTTCTTC.

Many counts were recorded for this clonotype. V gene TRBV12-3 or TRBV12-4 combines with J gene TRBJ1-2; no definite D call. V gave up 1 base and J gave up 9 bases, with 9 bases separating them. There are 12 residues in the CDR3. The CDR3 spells CASSLGSGSYTF. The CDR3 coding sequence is TGTGCCAGCAGTTTAGGGTCGGGCAGCTACACCTTC.

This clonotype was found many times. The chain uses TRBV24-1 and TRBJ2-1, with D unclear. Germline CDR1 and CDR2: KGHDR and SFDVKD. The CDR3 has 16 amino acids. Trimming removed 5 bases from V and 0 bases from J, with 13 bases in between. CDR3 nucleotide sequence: TGTGCCACCAGTGGTCCAACCGGCGGCTCCTACAATGAGCAGTTCTTC. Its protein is CATSGPTGGSYNEQFF.

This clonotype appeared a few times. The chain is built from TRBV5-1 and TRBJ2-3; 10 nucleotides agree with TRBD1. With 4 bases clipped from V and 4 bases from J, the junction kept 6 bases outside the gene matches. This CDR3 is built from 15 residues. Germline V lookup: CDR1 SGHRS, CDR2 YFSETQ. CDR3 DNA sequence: TGCGCCAGCAGCCAGGGACAGGGGCCCCCAGATACGCAGTATTTT. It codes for CASSQGQGPPDTQYF.

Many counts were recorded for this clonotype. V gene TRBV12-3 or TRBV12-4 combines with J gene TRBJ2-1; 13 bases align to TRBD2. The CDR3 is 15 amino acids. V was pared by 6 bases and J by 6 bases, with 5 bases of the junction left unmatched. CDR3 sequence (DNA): TGTGCCAGCAGCCAAACTAGCGGGGGGGCCAATGAGCAGTTCTTC. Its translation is CASSQTSGGANEQFF.

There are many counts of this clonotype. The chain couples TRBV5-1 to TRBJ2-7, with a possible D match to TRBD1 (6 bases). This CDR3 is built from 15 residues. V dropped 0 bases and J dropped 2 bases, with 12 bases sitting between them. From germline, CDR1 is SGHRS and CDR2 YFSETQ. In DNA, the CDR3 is TGCGCCAGCAGCTTGGGTCAGGGGACCCCCTACGAGCAGTACTTC. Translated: CASSLGQGTPYEQYF.

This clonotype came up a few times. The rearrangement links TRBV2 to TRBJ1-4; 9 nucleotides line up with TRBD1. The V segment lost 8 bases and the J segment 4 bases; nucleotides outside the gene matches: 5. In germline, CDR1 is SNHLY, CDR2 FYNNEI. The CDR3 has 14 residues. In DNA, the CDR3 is TGTGCCAGCCTCCGGGACAGGGATAATGAAAAACTGTTTTTT. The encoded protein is CASLRDRDNEKLFF.